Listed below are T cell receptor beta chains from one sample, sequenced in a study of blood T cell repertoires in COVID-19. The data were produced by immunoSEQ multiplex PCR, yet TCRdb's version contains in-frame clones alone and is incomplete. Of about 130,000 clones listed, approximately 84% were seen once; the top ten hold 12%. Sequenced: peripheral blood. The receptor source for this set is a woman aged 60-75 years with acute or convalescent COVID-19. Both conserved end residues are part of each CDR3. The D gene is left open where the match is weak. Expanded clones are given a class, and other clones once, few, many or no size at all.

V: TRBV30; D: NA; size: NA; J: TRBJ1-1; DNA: TGTGCCTGGAGGGATACTAAGGGGTGGTACACTGAAGCTTTCTTT; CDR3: CAWRDTKGWYTEAFF
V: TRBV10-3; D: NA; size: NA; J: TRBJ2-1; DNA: TGTGCCATCAGTGAGTTGGAGGGGCGCCAGTTCTTC; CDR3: CAISELEGRQFF
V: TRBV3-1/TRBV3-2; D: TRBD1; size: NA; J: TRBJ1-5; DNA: TGTGCCAGCAGCCAGGGCCCGGGACAGGGGAGGGGGGGCCAGCCCCAGCATTTT; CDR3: CASSQGPGQGRGGQPQHF
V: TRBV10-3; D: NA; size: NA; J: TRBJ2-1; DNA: TGTGCCATCAGTGAGTCCACACCCAGTAGCCCCTACAATGAGCAGTTCTTC; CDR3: CAISESTPSSPYNEQFF
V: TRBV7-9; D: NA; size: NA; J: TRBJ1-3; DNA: TGTGCCAGCAGCCAGGCCACCGCTGGAAACACCATATATTTT; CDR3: CASSQATAGNTIYF
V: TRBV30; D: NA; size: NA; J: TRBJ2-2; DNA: TGTGCCTGGATAAGACAGATCCACACCGGGGAGCTGTTTTTT; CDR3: CAWIRQIHTGELFF
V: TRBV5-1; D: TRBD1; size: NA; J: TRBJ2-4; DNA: TGCGCCAGCAGCTTGGCTACAGGGGGAAACATTCAGTACTTC; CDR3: CASSLATGGNIQYF
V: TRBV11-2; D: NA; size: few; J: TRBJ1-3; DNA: TGTGCCAGCAGCTTAGAGCCCCAACCCTTAAACAGGGTAGGGAACACCATATATTTT; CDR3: CASSLEPQPLNRVGNTIYF
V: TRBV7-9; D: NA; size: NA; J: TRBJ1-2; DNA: TGTGCCAGCAGCTCATCCAGGGCCGCGAATGCCTATGGCTACACCTTC; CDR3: CASSSSRAANAYGYTF
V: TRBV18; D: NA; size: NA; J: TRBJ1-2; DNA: TGTGCCAGCTCACCCGACAGCAGTTATGGCTACACCTTC; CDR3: CASSPDSSYGYTF
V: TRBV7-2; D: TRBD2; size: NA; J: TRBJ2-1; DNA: TGTGCCAGCAGCAACTCCCCGGCAGCGGGGGTTCGTGAGCAGTTCTTC; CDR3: CASSNSPAAGVREQFF
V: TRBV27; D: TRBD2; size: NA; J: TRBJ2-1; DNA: TGTGCCAGCAGACCTACTAGCGGGGGGTACAATGAGCAGTTCTTC; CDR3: CASRPTSGGYNEQFF
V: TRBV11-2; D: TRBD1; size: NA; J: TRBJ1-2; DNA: TGTGCCAGCAGCGCGGGACAGGGAACGAATGGCTACACCTTC; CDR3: CASSAGQGTNGYTF
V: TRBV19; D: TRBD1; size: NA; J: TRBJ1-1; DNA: TGTGCCAGTGCGGGCAGGGGGAAAACTGAAGCTTTCTTT; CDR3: CASAGRGKTEAFF
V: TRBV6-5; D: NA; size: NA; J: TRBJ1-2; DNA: TGTGCCAGCAGTTACTCGGGTGGACTACTCAGCTATGGCTACACCTTC; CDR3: CASSYSGGLLSYGYTF
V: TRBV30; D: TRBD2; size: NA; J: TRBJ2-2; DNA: TGTGCCTGGAGTGTCTCCGGGGGGGCGGGCACCGGGGAGCTGTTTTTT; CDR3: CAWSVSGGAGTGELFF
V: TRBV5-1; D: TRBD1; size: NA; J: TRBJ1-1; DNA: TGCGCCAGCAGCAGTACAGGGGGAATAGGCACTGAAGCTTTCTTT; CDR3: CASSSTGGIGTEAFF
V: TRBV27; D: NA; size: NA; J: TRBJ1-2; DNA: TGTGCCAGCAGTTCGACACTTCACTATGGCTACACCTTC; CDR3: CASSSTLHYGYTF
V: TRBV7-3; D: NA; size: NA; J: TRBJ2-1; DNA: TGTGCCAGCAGCCCTACCGGACTGTCGCTACGGGATGAGCAGTTCTTC; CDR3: CASSPTGLSLRDEQFF
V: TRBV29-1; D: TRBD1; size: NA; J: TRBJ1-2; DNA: TGCAGCGTTTCGTCGACAGGGAACTATGGCTACACCTTC; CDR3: CSVSSTGNYGYTF
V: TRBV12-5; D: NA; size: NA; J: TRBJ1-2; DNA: TGTGCTAGTGGTTTTATCCCCGACTATGGCTACACCTTC; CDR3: CASGFIPDYGYTF
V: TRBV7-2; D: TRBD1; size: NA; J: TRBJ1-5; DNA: TGTGCCAGCAGCTTAACAGGGGGTAGCAATCAGCCCCAGCATTTT; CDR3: CASSLTGGSNQPQHF
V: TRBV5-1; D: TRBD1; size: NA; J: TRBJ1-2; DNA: TGCGCCAGCAGCCTTTTAGTCCCGGGACAGGGGGAGAATGGCTACACCTTC; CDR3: CASSLLVPGQGENGYTF
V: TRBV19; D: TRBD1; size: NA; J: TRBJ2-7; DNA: TGTGCCAGTAGTATGAGGGACAGGGGTGGGGAGCAGTACTTC; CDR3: CASSMRDRGGEQYF
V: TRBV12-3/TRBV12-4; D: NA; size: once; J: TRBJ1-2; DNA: TGTGCCAGCAGTTCCGGTGGTCTCTATGGCTACACCTTC; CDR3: CASSSGGLYGYTF
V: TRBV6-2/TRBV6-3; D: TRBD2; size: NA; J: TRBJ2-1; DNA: TGTGCCAGCAGTCGAAGCGGGGGGGCCGGGAATGAGCAGTTCTTC; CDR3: CASSRSGGAGNEQFF
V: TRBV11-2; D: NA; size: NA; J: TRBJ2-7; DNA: TGTGCCAGCAGCTTAACTGTCTCCTACGAGCAGTACTTC; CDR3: CASSLTVSYEQYF
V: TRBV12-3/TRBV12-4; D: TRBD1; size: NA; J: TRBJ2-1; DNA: TGTGCCAGCAGGACAGGGGTTGGGGAGCAGTTCTTC; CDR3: CASRTGVGEQFF
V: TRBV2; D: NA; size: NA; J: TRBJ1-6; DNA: TGTGCCAGCTCCTTCACAGGGCCCAATTCACCCCTCCACTTT; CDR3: CASSFTGPNSPLHF
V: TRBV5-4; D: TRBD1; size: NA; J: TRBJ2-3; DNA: TGTGCCAGCAGCTGGCAGGGGGCAGATACGCAGTATTTT; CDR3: CASSWQGADTQYF
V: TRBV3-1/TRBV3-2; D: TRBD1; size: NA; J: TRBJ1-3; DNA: TGTGCCAGCAGCCTCCGGACAGGGAGGGACACCATATATTTT; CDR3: CASSLRTGRDTIYF
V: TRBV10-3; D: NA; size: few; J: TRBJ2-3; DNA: TGTGCCATCAGTGAGACAATTACAGGTTCCGCCACAGATACGCAGTATTTT; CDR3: CAISETITGSATDTQYF
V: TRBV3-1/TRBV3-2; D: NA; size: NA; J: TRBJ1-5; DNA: TGTGCCAGCAGCCCCTGGGGGGGATCGCCCCAGCATTTT; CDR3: CASSPWGGSPQHF
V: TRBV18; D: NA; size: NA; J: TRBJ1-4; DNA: TGTGCCAGCTCAGGGGGCCGGAATGAAAAACTGTTTTTT; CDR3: CASSGGRNEKLFF